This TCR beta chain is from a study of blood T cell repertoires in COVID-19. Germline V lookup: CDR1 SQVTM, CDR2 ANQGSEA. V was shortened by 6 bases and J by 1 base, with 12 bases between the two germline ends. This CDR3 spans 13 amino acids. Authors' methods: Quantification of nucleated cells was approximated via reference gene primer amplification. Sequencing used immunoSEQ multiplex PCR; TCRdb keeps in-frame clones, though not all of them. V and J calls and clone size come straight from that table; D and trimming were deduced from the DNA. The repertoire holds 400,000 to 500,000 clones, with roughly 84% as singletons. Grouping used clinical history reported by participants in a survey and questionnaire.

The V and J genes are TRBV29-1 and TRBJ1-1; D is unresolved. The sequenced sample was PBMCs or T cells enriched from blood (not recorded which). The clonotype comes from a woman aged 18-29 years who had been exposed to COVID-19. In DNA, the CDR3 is TGCAGCGTCGAGAGGGATTGGAACACTGAAGCTTTCTTT. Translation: CSVERDWNTEAFF.